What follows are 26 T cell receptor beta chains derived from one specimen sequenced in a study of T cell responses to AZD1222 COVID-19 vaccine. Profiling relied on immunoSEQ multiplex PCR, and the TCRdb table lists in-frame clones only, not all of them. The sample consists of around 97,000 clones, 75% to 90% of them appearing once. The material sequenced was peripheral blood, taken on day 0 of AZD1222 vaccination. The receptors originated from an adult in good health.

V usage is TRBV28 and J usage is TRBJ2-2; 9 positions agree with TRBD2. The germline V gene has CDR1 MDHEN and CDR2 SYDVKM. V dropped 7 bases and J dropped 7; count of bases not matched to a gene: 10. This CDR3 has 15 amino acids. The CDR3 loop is CASTGAGGGSGELFF. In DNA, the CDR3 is TGTGCCAGCACCGGAGCGGGAGGCGGTAGCGGGGAGCTGTTTTTT.

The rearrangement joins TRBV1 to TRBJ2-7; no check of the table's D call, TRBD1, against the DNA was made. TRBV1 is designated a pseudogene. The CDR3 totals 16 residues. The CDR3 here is CTSSPGQGRVTYEQYF. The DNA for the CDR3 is TGCACCAGCAGCCCCGGACAGGGGAGGGTTACCTACGAGCAGTACTTC.

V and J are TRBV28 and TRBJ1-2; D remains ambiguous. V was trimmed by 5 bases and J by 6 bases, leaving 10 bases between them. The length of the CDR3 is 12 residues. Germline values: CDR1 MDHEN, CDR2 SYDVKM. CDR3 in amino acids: CASSAPSHGYTF. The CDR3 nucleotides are TGTGCCAGCAGTGCACCATCCCATGGCTACACCTTC.

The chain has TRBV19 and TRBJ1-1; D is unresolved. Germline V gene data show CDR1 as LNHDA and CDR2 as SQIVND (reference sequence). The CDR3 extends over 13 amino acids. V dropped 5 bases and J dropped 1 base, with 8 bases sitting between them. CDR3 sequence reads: CASSGRGNTEAFF. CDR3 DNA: TGTGCCAGTAGTGGCCGGGGGAACACTGAAGCTTTCTTT.

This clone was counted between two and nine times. CDR3 in DNA: TGTGCCTGGAAGCCGGGAGACCCCTACAATGAGCAGTTCTTC. It translates to CAWKPGDPYNEQFF. The chain couples TRBV30 to TRBJ2-1; TRBD2 is a possible D gene (6 bases). In germline, CDR1 is GTSNPN, CDR2 SVGIG (reference sequence). V shed 4 bases and J shed 2 bases, with 12 bases lying between them. The CDR3 runs to 14 residues.

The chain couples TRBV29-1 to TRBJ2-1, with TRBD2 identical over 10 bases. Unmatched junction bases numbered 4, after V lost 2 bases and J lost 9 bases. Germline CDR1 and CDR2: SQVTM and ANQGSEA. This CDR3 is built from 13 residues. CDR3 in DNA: TGCAGCGTTGAACTAGCGGGAGTAGGTGAGCAGTTCTTC. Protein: CSVELAGVGEQFF.

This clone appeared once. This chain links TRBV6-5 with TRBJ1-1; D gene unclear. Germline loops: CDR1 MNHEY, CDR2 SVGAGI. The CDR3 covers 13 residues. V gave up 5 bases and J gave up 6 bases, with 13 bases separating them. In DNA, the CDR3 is TGTGCCAGCAGTCAGCTGACGGACCCTGAAGCTTTCTTT. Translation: CASSQLTDPEAFF.

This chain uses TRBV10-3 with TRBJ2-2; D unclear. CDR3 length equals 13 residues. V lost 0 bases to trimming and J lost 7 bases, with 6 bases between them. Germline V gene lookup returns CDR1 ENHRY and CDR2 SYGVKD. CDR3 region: CAISESAVGELFF. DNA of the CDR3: TGTGCCATCAGTGAGTCGGCGGTCGGGGAGCTGTTTTTT.

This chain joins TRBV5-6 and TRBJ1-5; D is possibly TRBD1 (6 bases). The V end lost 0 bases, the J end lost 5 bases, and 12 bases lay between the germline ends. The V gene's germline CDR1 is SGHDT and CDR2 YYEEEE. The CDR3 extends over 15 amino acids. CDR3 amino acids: CASSLAGRGDQPQHF. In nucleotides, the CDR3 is TGTGCCAGCAGCTTGGCAGGGAGGGGGGATCAGCCCCAGCATTTT.

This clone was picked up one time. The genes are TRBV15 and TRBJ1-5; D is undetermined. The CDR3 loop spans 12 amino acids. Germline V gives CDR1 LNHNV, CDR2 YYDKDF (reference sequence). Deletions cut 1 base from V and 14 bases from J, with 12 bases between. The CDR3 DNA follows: TGTGCCACCAGCAGAGGTGGTCCGGTCGAGCATTTT. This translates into CATSRGGPVEHF.

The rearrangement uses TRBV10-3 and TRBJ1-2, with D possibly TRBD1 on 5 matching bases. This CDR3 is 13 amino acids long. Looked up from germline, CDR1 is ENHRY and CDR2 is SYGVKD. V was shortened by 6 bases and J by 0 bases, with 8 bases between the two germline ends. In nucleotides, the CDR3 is TGTGCCATCAGGACGACAGCTAACTATGGCTACACCTTC. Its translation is CAIRTTANYGYTF.

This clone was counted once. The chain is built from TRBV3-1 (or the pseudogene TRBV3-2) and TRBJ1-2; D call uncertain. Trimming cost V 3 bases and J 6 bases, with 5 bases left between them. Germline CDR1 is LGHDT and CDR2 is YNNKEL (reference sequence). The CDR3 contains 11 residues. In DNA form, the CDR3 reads TGTGCCAGCAGCCAGTACCATGGCTACACCTTC. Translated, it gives CASSQYHGYTF.

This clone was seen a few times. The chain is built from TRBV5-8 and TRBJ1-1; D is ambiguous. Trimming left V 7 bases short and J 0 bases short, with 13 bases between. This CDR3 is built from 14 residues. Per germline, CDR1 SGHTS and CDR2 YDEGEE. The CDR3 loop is CASDKGWVNTEAFF. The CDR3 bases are TGTGCCAGCGACAAAGGGTGGGTGAACACTGAAGCTTTCTTT. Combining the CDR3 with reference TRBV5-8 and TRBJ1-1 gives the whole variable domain EAGVTQSPTHLIKTRGQQATLRCSPISGHTSVYWYQQALGLGLQFLLWYDEGEERNRGNFPPRFSGRQFPNYSSELNVNALELEDSALYLCASDKGWVNTEAFFGQGTRLTVV.

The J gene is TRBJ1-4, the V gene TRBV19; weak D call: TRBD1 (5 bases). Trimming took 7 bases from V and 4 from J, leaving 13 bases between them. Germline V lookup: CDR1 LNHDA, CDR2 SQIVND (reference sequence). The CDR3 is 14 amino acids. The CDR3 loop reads CASKMGPFNEKLFF. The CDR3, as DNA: TGTGCCAGTAAAATGGGACCGTTTAATGAAAAACTGTTTTTT. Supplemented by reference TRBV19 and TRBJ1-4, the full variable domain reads DGGITQSPKYLFRKEGQNVTLSCEQNLNHDAMYWYRQDPGQGLRLIYYSQIVNDFQKGDIAEGYSVSREKKESFPLTVTSAQKNPTAFYLCASKMGPFNEKLFFGSGTQLSVL.

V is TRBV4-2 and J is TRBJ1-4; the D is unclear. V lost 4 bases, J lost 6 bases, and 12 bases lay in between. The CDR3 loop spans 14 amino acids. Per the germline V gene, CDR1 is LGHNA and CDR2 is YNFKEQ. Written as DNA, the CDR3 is TGTGCCAGCAGCCCGTTCGGGGTGGATGAAAAACTGTTTTTT. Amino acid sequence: CASSPFGVDEKLFF.

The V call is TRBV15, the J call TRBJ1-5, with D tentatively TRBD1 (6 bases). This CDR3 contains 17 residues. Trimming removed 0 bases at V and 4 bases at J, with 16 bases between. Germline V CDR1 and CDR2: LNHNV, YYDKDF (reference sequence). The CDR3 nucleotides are TGTGCCACCAGCAGAGATGGCCCGGGGGCTTGGAATCAGCCCCAGCATTTT. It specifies CATSRDGPGAWNQPQHF.

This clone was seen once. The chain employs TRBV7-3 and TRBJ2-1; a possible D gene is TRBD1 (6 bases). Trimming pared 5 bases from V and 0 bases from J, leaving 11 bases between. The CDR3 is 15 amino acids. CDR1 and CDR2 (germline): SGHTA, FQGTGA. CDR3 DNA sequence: TGTGCCAGCAGCCCCCAGGACAGCTCCTACAATGAGCAGTTCTTC. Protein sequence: CASSPQDSSYNEQFF.

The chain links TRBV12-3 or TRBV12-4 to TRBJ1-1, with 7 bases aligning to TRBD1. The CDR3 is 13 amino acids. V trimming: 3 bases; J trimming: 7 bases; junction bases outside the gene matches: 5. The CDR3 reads CASSLRGQNEAFF. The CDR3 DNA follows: TGTGCCAGCAGTTTGAGGGGGCAGAATGAAGCTTTCTTT.

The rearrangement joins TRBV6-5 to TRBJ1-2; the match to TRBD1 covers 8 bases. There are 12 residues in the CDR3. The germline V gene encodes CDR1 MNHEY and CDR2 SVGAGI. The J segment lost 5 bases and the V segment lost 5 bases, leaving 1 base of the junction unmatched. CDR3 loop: CASSQGAYGYTF. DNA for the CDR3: TGTGCCAGCAGTCAGGGGGCTTATGGCTACACCTTC.

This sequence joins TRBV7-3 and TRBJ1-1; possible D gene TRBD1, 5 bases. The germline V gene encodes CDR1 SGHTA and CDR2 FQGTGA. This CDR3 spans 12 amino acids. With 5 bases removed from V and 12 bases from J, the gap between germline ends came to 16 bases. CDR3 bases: TGTGCCAGCAGCACCTATGGGGGTACGACTTTCTTT. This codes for CASSTYGGTTFF.

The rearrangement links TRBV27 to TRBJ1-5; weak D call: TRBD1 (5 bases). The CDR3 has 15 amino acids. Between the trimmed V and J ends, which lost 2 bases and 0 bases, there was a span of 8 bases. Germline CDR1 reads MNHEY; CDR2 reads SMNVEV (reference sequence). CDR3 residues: CASSLKGNSNQPQHF. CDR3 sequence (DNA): TGTGCCAGCAGTTTAAAGGGGAATAGCAATCAGCCCCAGCATTTT.

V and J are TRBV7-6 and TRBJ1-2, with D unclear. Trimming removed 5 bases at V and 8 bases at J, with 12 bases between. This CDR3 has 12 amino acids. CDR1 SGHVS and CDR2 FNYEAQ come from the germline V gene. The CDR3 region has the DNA TGTGCCAGCAGCATCGGGAGGGAGGGCTACACCTTC. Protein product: CASSIGREGYTF. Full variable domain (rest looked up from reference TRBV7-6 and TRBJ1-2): GAGVSQSPRYKVTKRGQDVALRCDPISGHVSLYWYRQALGQGPEFLTYFNYEAQQDKSGLPNDRFSAERPEGSISTLTIQRTEQRDSAMYRCASSIGREGYTFGSGTRLTVV.

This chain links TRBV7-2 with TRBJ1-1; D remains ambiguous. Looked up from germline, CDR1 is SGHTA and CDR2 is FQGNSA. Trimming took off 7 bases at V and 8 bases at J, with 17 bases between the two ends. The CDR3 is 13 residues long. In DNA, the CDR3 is TGTGCCAGCACCACTCAACGGGGAGCCGAAGCTTTCTTT. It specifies CASTTQRGAEAFF.

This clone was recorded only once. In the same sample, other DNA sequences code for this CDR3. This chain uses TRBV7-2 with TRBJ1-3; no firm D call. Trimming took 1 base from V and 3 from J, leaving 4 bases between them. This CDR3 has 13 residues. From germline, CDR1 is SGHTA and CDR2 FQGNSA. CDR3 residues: CASSLGSGNTIYF. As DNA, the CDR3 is TGTGCCAGCAGCTTAGGTAGTGGAAACACCATATATTTT.

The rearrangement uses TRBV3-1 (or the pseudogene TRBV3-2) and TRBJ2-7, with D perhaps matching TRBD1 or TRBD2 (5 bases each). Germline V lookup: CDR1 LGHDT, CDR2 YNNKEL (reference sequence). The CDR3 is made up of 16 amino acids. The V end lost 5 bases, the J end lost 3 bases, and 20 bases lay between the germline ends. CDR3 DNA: TGTGCCAGCAGCACCCCGCTGGGACCGATATTCTACGAGCAGTACTTC. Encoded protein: CASSTPLGPIFYEQYF.

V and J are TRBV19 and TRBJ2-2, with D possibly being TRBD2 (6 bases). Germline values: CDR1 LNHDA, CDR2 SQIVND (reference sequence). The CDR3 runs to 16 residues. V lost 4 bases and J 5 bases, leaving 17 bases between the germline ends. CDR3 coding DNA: TGTGCCAGTAGTACTCTCTCGACGGGGAGGACCGGGGAGCTGTTTTTT. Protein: CASSTLSTGRTGELFF.